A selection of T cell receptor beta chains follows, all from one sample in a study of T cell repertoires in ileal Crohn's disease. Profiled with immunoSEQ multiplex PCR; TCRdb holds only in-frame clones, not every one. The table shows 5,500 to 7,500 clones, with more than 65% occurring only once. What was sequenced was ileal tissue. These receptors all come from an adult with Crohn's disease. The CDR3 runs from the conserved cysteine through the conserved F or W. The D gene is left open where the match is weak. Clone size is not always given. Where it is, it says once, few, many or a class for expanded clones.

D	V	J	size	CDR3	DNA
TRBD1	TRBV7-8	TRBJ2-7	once	CASSVTGQAWGEQYF	TGTGCCAGCAGCGTAACCGGACAGGCCTGGGGCGAGCAGTACTTC
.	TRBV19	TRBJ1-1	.	CASSISPVLNIEAFF	TGTGCCAGTAGTATATCCCCAGTCTTGAACATTGAAGCTTTCTTT
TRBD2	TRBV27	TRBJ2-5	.	CASSFWGGQETQYF	TGTGCCAGCAGTTTTTGGGGGGGCCAAGAGACCCAGTACTTC
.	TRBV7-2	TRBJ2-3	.	CASSLRPGTQYF	TGTGCCAGCAGCTTGAGGCCTGGAACGCAGTATTTT
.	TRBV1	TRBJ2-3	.	CTSSQAPQRLAGGADTQYF	TGCACCAGCAGCCAAGCACCCCAGAGGCTAGCGGGAGGGGCAGATACGCAGTATTTT
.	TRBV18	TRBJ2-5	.	CASSGTLETQYF	TGTGCCAGCTCAGGCACGTTGGAGACCCAGTACTTC
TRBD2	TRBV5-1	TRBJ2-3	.	CASSRGGASDTQYF	TGCGCCAGCAGCCGGGGGGGTGCCTCAGATACGCAGTATTTT
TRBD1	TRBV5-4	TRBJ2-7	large	CASLNRGSYEQYF	TGTGCCAGCCTTAACAGGGGCTCCTACGAGCAGTACTTC
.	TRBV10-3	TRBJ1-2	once	CALLGPNYGYTF	TGTGCCCTACTAGGGCCCAACTATGGCTACACCTTC
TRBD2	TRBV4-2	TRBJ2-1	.	CASSQWGLAGHNEQFF	TGTGCCAGCAGCCAGTGGGGACTAGCGGGACACAATGAGCAGTTCTTC
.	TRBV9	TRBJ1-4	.	CASSPAGAREKLFF	TGTGCCAGCAGCCCCGCAGGGGCGAGGGAAAAACTGTTTTTT
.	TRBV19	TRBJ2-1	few	CASSMAPGAHNEQFF	TGTGCCAGTAGTATGGCCCCAGGTGCCCACAATGAGCAGTTCTTC
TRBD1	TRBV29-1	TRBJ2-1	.	CSVDHGQGARPEQFF	TGCAGCGTCGATCACGGACAGGGGGCGCGACCTGAGCAGTTCTTC
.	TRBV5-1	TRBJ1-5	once	CASRPGGGSNQPQHF	TGCGCCAGCAGACCGGGGGGAGGGAGCAATCAGCCCCAGCATTTT
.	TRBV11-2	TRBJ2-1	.	CASSGNRVGYNEQFF	TGTGCCAGCAGCGGCAACAGGGTCGGCTACAATGAGCAGTTCTTC
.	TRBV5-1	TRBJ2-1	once	CASRSGETYNEQFF	TGCGCCAGCAGGTCGGGGGAAACCTACAATGAGCAGTTCTTC
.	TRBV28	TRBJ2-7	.	CASRNREGFYEQYF	TGTGCCAGCCGAAATAGAGAGGGTTTTTACGAGCAGTACTTC
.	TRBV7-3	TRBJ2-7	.	CASSLQGGDYEQYF	TGTGCCAGCAGCCTACAGGGGGGGGACTACGAGCAGTACTTC
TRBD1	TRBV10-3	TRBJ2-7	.	CAISELTRTGDEQYF	TGTGCCATCAGTGAGTTAACCCGGACAGGGGACGAGCAGTACTTC
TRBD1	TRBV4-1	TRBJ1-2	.	CASSQEKTGNYGYTF	TGCGCCAGCAGCCAAGAAAAGACAGGGAACTATGGCTACACCTTC
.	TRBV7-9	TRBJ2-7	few	CASSLPWLEEVEQYF	TGTGCCAGCAGCTTACCCTGGCTCGAGGAGGTCGAGCAGTACTTC
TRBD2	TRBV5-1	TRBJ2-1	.	CASSLGASGSSYNEQFF	TGCGCCAGCAGCTTGGGCGCTAGCGGGAGCTCCTACAATGAGCAGTTCTTC
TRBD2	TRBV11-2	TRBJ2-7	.	CASSLVRLAGTEQYF	TGTGCCAGCAGCTTAGTCAGGCTAGCGGGAACCGAGCAGTACTTC
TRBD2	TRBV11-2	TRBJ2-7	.	CASSLVGGDQRPVRHEQYF	TGTGCCAGCAGCTTAGTTGGGGGGGACCAGCGCCCAGTTAGGCACGAGCAGTACTTC
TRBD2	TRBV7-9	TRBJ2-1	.	CASSSLPRASGRNEQFF	TGTGCCAGCAGCTCCCTACCCCGGGCTAGCGGGAGGAATGAGCAGTTCTTC
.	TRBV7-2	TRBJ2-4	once	CASSLVGGRGKNIQYF	TGTGCCAGCAGCTTAGTCGGGGGGCGAGGCAAAAACATTCAGTACTTC